This TCR beta chain derives from a study of cytomegalovirus exposure and HLA in healthy donors. The germline V gene encodes CDR1 KGHSH and CDR2 LQKENI. CDR3 length: 17 residues. V lost 3 bases, J lost 0 bases, and 14 bases lay in between. PCR involved 60 Vbeta and 13 Jbeta primers. Original data processing: Later, some 79 million unique TCR beta chains were counted in an analysis, and approximately 10 million of them were shared. Only in-frame clones appear in the TCRdb table, and some are missing; sequencing was by immunoSEQ multiplex PCR. The V and J calls and clone size were taken over from that table, and D and trimming were inferred from the DNA. The sample carries about 150,000 clones, about three quarters recorded once. For this clone: Its antigen remains unknown.

Broader study findings: Cytomegalovirus association was listed for about 160 TCR beta chains. Follow-up analysis found HLA locus-dependent TCR association rates, highest for DRB1 and lowest for HLA-C. Among TCR beta chains of equal frequency, HLA-associated ones were more clonally expanded in a later analysis.

Sample: PBMCs. This chain links TRBV18 with TRBJ1-4, with D perhaps TRBD1 (5 bases). The receptor was isolated from a woman aged 40 to 50 in good health and CMV-seronegative. CDR3 protein: CASSPIPGGATNEKLFF. In nucleotides, the CDR3 is TGTGCCAGCTCACCCATCCCCGGGGGTGCAACTAATGAAAAACTGTTTTTT.